This T cell receptor (beta chain) is drawn from a study of cytomegalovirus exposure and HLA in healthy donors. Study as a whole: From donors who were HLA-typed, an early data release held around 80 million unique TCRs.

For this clone: The antigen remains undetermined.

The PCR was carried out with 60 Vbeta primers and 13 Jbeta primers. The assay was immunoSEQ multiplex PCR, and TCRdb's table has in-frame clones only and misses some. The table includes 100,000 to 120,000 clones, 60% to 85% detected once. V was pared by 0 bases and J by 4 bases, with 11 bases between. From germline, CDR1 is SGDLS and CDR2 YYNGEE. CDR3 length: 15 residues. Study-wide points: In a later analysis, specific HLA alleles were associated with approximately 17,000 TCR beta sequences at a 0.05 false discovery rate. CMV serostatus stood as the only immune exposure information on hand.

This sequence was found in a woman between 25 and 40 years old in good health and CMV-seronegative. The rearrangement uses TRBV9 and TRBJ1-5; D unclear. The sequencing sample was made of PBMCs. The CDR3 protein is CASSVDDGENQPQHF. CDR3 coding DNA: TGTGCCAGCAGCGTAGATGACGGAGAAAATCAGCCCCAGCATTTT.